Following are 14 T cell receptor beta chains from one sample sequenced in a study of blood T cell repertoires in COVID-19. Profiling relied on immunoSEQ multiplex PCR, and the TCRdb table lists in-frame clones only, not all of them. The data hold some 220,000 clones, with 85% to 90% observed a single time. The sequenced sample was PBMCs or T cells enriched from blood (not recorded which). These receptors were taken from a woman aged 45-59 years in a cohort exposed to, infected with or recovered from COVID-19 (not recorded which).

This chain links TRBV30 with TRBJ2-6; 7 bases align to TRBD1. The V gene end was trimmed by 0 bases and the J gene end by 1 base; junction bases not matched to a gene: 9. In germline, CDR1 is GTSNPN, CDR2 SVGIG (reference sequence). CDR3 length equals 18 residues. This CDR3 reads CAWSVKRGLRSGANVLTF. For the CDR3, the DNA is TGTGCCTGGAGTGTAAAAAGGGGGCTGAGGTCTGGGGCCAACGTCCTGACTTTC.

V usage is TRBV7-2 and J usage is TRBJ2-1; maybe TRBD1 (6 bases). Trimming took off 6 bases at V and 1 base at J, with 10 bases between the two ends. The CDR3 covers 14 residues. Germline assignment: CDR1 SGHTA and CDR2 FQGNSA. The CDR3 region is CASSVQGSYNEQFF. DNA for the CDR3: TGTGCCAGCAGTGTACAGGGTTCCTACAATGAGCAGTTCTTC.

The rearrangement uses TRBV7-3 and TRBJ1-2; D may be TRBD1 (6 bases). Looked up from germline, CDR1 is SGHTA and CDR2 is FQGTGA. Trimming took 6 bases from V and 8 from J, leaving 22 bases between them. The CDR3 loop spans 15 amino acids. Here the CDR3 DNA reads TGTGCCAGCAGACCTGGGCTAGGGGCAGGGGACGGCTACACCTTC. Amino acids: CASRPGLGAGDGYTF.

This clone was detected only a few times. CDR3 sequence: CAWSLRGGSNQPQHF. DNA for the CDR3: TGTGCCTGGAGTCTCCGGGGGGGGAGCAATCAGCCCCAGCATTTT. The rearrangement joins TRBV30 to TRBJ1-5; possible D gene TRBD1, 5 bases. Trimming took off 2 bases at V and 1 base at J, with 12 bases between the two ends. CDR3 length equals 15 residues. Per germline, CDR1 GTSNPN and CDR2 SVGIG (reference sequence).

This CDR3 reads CSASGQPRNTEAFF. The CDR3 DNA reads TGCAGTGCTAGTGGACAGCCTCGGAACACTGAAGCTTTCTTT. The chain has TRBV20-1 and TRBJ1-1; D may be TRBD1 (6 bases). The V end was cut by 3 bases, the J end by 1 base, with 12 bases between. This CDR3 region has 14 residues. Looked up from germline, CDR1 is DFQATT and CDR2 is SNEGSKA (reference sequence).

This chain links TRBV7-3 with TRBJ2-7; 7 bases are a match to TRBD1. Looked up from germline, CDR1 is SGHTA and CDR2 is FQGTGA. The trim removed 5 bases at V and 6 bases at J, leaving 4 bases unmatched. This CDR3 spans 12 amino acids. CDR3 DNA: TGTGCCAGCAGCCGATACAGGGGCGAGCAGTACTTC. Its translation is CASSRYRGEQYF.

The chain links TRBV9 to TRBJ2-1; no firm D call. Germline CDR1 and CDR2: SGDLS and YYNGEE. The ends were cut back, 0 bases at V and 7 bases at J, with 8 bases in the middle. This CDR3 is built from 13 residues. DNA for the CDR3: TGTGCCAGCAGCGTAGGAGCCGAGAATGAGCAGTTCTTC. Amino acid sequence: CASSVGAENEQFF.

The V call is TRBV5-4, the J call TRBJ2-1; D possibly corresponds to TRBD2 (7 bases). Between the trimmed V and J ends, which lost 4 bases and 9 bases, there was a span of 23 bases. The germline V gene has CDR1 SGHNT and CDR2 YYREEE (reference sequence). This CDR3 has 16 amino acids. The CDR3 sequence is CASSSMRGGARGEQFF. The DNA for the CDR3 is TGTGCCAGCAGCAGCATGAGAGGGGGGGCTAGAGGTGAGCAGTTCTTC. Full variable domain (rest looked up from reference TRBV5-4 and TRBJ2-1): ETGVTQSPTHLIKTRGQQVTLRCSSQSGHNTVSWYQQALGQGPQFIFQYYREEENGRGNFPPRFSGLQFPNYSSELNVNALELDDSALYLCASSSMRGGARGEQFFGPGTRLTVL.

This chain uses TRBV4-3 with TRBJ1-3, with 8 bases aligning to TRBD1. CDR3 length equals 14 residues. Germline CDR1 LGHNA, CDR2 YSLEER. V was clipped by 0 bases and J by 8 bases; unmatched bases: 3. DNA for the CDR3: TGCGCCAGCAGCCAAGAACAGGGGGAGGACACCATATATTTT. Translated: CASSQEQGEDTIYF.

The chain couples TRBV10-3 to TRBJ2-1, with a possible D match to TRBD1 (6 bases). Germline CDR1 ENHRY, CDR2 SYGVKD. The V end lost 6 bases, the J end lost 5 bases, and 17 bases lay between the germline ends. This CDR3 has 15 amino acids. CDR3 sequence: CAIRRTDNLDNEQFF. The DNA of the CDR3 is TGTGCCATCAGGAGGACAGACAACCTCGACAATGAGCAGTTCTTC.

This chain links TRBV29-1 with TRBJ2-3; a weak D match, TRBD2 (6 bases). CDR1 and CDR2 from the germline V gene are SQVTM and ANQGSEA. V dropped 7 bases and J dropped 2 bases, with 16 bases sitting between them. The CDR3 has 14 residues. The chain's CDR3 is CSGAPGLHTDTQYF. DNA for the CDR3: TGCAGCGGCGCCCCGGGACTGCACACAGATACGCAGTATTTT.

The V and J genes are TRBV7-9 and TRBJ1-6, with a tentative D call TRBD1 (6 bases). This CDR3 has 16 amino acids. Germline-derived CDR1 and CDR2 are SEHNR and FQNEAQ (reference sequence). Trimming took 5 bases from V and 6 from J, leaving 17 bases between them. In DNA form, the CDR3 reads TGTGCCAGCAGCCTTCGTCAGGGGATATCTAATTCACCCCTCCACTTT. This gives the protein CASSLRQGISNSPLHF.

This clone was observed once. CDR3 sequence reads: CASSQGSQETQYF. The CDR3 region has the DNA TGTGCCAGCTCTCAGGGGAGTCAGGAGACCCAGTACTTC. The chain uses TRBV18 and TRBJ2-5, with D tentatively TRBD1 (6 bases). The V end was cut by 6 bases, the J end by 5 bases, with 13 bases between. CDR1 KGHSH and CDR2 LQKENI come from the germline V gene. The CDR3 contains 13 residues.

The chain joins TRBV3-1 (or the pseudogene TRBV3-2) to TRBJ2-4; a possible D gene is TRBD1 (8 bases). Trimming removed 3 bases from V and 3 bases from J, with 15 bases in between. The CDR3 runs 16 residues. The germline V gene has CDR1 LGHDT and CDR2 YNNKEL (reference sequence). The CDR3 region is CASSQRTGRDKNIQYF. CDR3 nucleotide sequence: TGTGCCAGCAGCCAGAGGACAGGGAGGGACAAAAACATTCAGTACTTC.